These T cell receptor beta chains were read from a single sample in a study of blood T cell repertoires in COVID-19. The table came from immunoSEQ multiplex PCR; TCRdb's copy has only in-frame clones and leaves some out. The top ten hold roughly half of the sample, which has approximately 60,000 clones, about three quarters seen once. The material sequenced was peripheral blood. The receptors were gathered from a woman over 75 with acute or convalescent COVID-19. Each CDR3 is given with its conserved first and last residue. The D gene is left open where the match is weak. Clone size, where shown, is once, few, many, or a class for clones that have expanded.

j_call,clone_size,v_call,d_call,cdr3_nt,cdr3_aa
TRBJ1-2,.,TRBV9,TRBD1,TGTGCCAGCAGCGGACGGACAGGGCTTGGCTACACCTTC,CASSGRTGLGYTF
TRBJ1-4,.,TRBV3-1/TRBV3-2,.,TGTGCCAGCAGCTCCCAGGGGTTAACTAATGAAAAACTGTTTTTT,CASSSQGLTNEKLFF
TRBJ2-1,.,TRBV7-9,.,TGTGCCAGCAGCTCGGACCGAGCGGTCTACAATGAGCAGTTCTTC,CASSSDRAVYNEQFF
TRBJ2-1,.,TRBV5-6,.,TGTGCCAGCACCCTAGGGGGACCTCTTGCGTACAATGAGCAGTTCTTC,CASTLGGPLAYNEQFF
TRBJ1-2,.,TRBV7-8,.,TGTGCCAGCAGCTTAGGGAGCAGGGGCCATGGCTACACCTTC,CASSLGSRGHGYTF
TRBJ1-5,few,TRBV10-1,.,TGCGCCAGCAGTGGTCATGCGGCCTCACGCAATCAGCCCCAGCATTTT,CASSGHAASRNQPQHF
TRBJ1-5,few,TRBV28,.,TGTGCCAGCAGTTTTGGGGAGGCCGGGTGGAATCAGCCCCAGCATTTT,CASSFGEAGWNQPQHF
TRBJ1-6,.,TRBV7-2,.,TGTGCCAGCAGCTTAGTAGGTACAAGAGGAAATTCACCCCTCCACTTT,CASSLVGTRGNSPLHF
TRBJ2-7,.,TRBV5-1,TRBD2,TGCGCCAGCAGTTCGGGGGGCTCCTACGAGCAGTACTTC,CASSSGGSYEQYF
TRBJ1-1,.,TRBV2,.,TGTGCCAGCAGTGGGCAGGCCTCGCACACTGAAGCTTTCTTT,CASSGQASHTEAFF
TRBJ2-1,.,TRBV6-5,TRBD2,TGTGCCAGCACCCCGGGACTAGGAAGAGGTGGTGAGCAGTTCTTC,CASTPGLGRGGEQFF
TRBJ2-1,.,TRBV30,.,TGTGCCTGGAGTGTATCCAAGGGGCTCAACTCCTACAATGAGCAGTTCTTC,CAWSVSKGLNSYNEQFF
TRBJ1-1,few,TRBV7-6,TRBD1,TGTGCCAGCAGCTTAGAAGACAGGGGGTACGGCGAAGCTTTCTTT,CASSLEDRGYGEAFF
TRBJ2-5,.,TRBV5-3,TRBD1,TGTGCCAGAAGCCCAGGGACAGGGGTGCAAGAGACCCAGTACTTC,CARSPGTGVQETQYF
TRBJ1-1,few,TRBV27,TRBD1,TGTGCCAGCAGTGAAAGACAGGGGATCACTGAAGCTTTCTTT,CASSERQGITEAFF
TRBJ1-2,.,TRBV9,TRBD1,TGTGCCAGCAGCGACCAGGGGGCCCAGCCCAATGGCTACACCTTC,CASSDQGAQPNGYTF
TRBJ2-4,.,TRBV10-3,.,TGTGCCATCCGAGGCCCAGCGGAAAACATTCAGTACTTC,CAIRGPAENIQYF